This TCR beta chain came from a study of blood T cell repertoires in COVID-19. Germline V gives CDR1 LNHDA, CDR2 SQIVND (reference sequence). The CDR3 has 11 amino acids. Deletions cut 5 bases from V and 8 bases from J, with 9 bases between. Data came from immunoSEQ multiplex PCR; TCRdb stores just in-frame clones and leaves some out. The table includes some 180,000 clones, approximately 91% detected once. The V call is TRBV19, the J call TRBJ1-1; a possible D gene is TRBD1 (6 bases). The sequenced sample consisted of peripheral blood. The origin of this receptor is a young man with COVID-19, enrolled during active disease. The CDR3 protein is CASSRDREAFF. CDR3 in DNA: TGTGCCAGTAGTCGCGACAGGGAAGCTTTCTTT.